The next 23 T cell receptor beta chains were all read from a single sample in a study of cytomegalovirus exposure and HLA in healthy donors. The PCR ran on 60 Vbeta and 13 Jbeta primers. This table comes from immunoSEQ multiplex PCR, and its TCRdb copy is limited to in-frame clones, with some not included. Here the sample spans some 130,000 clones, around 81% being singletons. The specimen was PBMCs. These TCRs come from a woman aged 50 to 60 in good health and CMV-seronegative.

The chain employs TRBV6-5 and TRBJ2-7, with TRBD2 matching over 8 bases. CDR1 and CDR2 (germline): MNHEY, SVGAGI. This CDR3 has 14 amino acids. V trimming: 2 bases; J trimming: 3 bases; junction bases outside the gene matches: 3. This chain's CDR3 is CASSYGLAGYEQYF. The CDR3 nucleotides are TGTGCCAGCAGTTACGGCCTAGCGGGCTACGAGCAGTACTTC.

The J gene is TRBJ2-1, the V gene TRBV14; 15 nucleotides match TRBD2. Germline trimming cut 4 bases from V and 5 bases from J; bases unmatched to any gene: 12. This CDR3 region has 19 residues. Germline V gives CDR1 SGHDN, CDR2 FVKESK. The CDR3 protein is CASSLGLAGGGNWDNEQFF. Written as DNA, the CDR3 is TGTGCCAGCAGCCTGGGACTAGCGGGAGGAGGGAACTGGGACAATGAGCAGTTCTTC.

This clone was seen a few times. The chain is built from TRBV18 and TRBJ2-1, with TRBD2 matching over 7 bases. The germline V gene encodes CDR1 KGHSH and CDR2 LQKENI. J gave up 0 bases and V 0 bases, and 2 bases lay outside the gene matches. This CDR3 has 16 residues. CDR3 loop: CASSPPLADSYNEQFF. The CDR3 DNA reads as TGTGCCAGCTCACCACCCCTAGCGGACTCCTACAATGAGCAGTTCTTC.

Within the sample, this clone is medium-sized. The chain joins TRBV6-4 to TRBJ2-3, with TRBD2 identical over 7 bases. V shed 2 bases and J 4 bases; nucleotides not matched to a gene: 9. This CDR3 region has 16 residues. Germline V CDR1 and CDR2: MRHNA, SNTAGT. CDR3 region: CASSDGIAGVADTQYF. The CDR3, as DNA: TGTGCCAGCAGTGACGGGATTGCGGGAGTGGCAGATACGCAGTATTTT.

This clone was picked up one time. The chain has TRBV11-2 and TRBJ2-7; D remains unclear. V shed 1 base and J shed 3 bases, with 4 bases lying between them. Germline V CDR1 and CDR2: SGHAT, FQNNGV. The CDR3 consists of 12 residues. The CDR3 reads CASSLVFYEQYF. Written as DNA, the CDR3 is TGTGCCAGCAGCTTAGTCTTCTACGAGCAGTACTTC. Variable domain in full (rest from reference TRBV11-2 and TRBJ2-7): EAGVAQSPRYKIIEKRQSVAFWCNPISGHATLYWYQQILGQGPKLLIQFQNNGVVDDSQLPKDRFSAERLKGVDSTLKIQPAKLEDSAVYLCASSLVFYEQYFGPGTRLTVT.

The chain has TRBV2 and TRBJ2-2; a weak D match, TRBD2 (5 bases). CDR3 length: 15 residues. Germline assignment: CDR1 SNHLY and CDR2 FYNNEI. V dropped 8 bases and J dropped 0 bases, with 13 bases sitting between them. The CDR3 loop reads CASGPWRANTGELFF. The DNA for the CDR3 is TGTGCCAGCGGCCCATGGCGGGCGAACACCGGGGAGCTGTTTTTT.

Concerning this clone: One end of the junction fails to match germline, which may point to a read error. V gene TRBV10-1 combines with J gene TRBJ1-2; D ambiguous. The CDR3 spans 14 residues. The germline V gene encodes CDR1 WNHNN and CDR2 SYGVQD (reference sequence). CDR3 residues: CATVLYRYSYGYPF. The CDR3 DNA reads as TGCGCCACCGTCCTTTACAGATACTCTTATGGCTACCCCTTC.

The chain combines TRBV5-1 with TRBJ1-3, with 7 bases matching TRBD1. The CDR3 sequence is 15 residues long. CDR1 and CDR2 (germline): SGHRS, YFSETQ. V gave up 4 bases and J gave up 5 bases; unmatched junction bases: 9. The CDR3 loop is CASSPGQVTRNTIYF. The CDR3 region has the DNA TGCGCCAGCAGCCCCGGACAGGTGACTAGAAACACCATATATTTT.

The chain couples TRBV14 to TRBJ2-1, with TRBD2 identical over 13 bases. The CDR3 is made up of 15 amino acids. V shed 6 bases and J 8 bases; nucleotides not matched to a gene: 7. The V gene's germline CDR1 is SGHDN and CDR2 FVKESK. The CDR3 DNA reads TGTGCCAGCAGTCCCGACACTAGCGGGAGGGATGAGCAGTTCTTC. Protein: CASSPDTSGRDEQFF.

The gene calls are TRBV29-1 and TRBJ2-7; D is perhaps TRBD2 (6 bases). CDR3 length: 12 residues. In germline, CDR1 is SQVTM, CDR2 ANQGSEA. V was pared by 8 bases and J by 1 base, with 12 bases between. The CDR3 here is CSTLAPSYEQYF. CDR3 DNA: TGCAGCACTCTAGCGCCGTCCTACGAGCAGTACTTC.

The rearrangement uses TRBV19 and TRBJ1-1; D not resolved. Germline CDR1 LNHDA, CDR2 SQIVND (reference sequence). V was cut by 4 bases and J by 5 bases, with 17 bases left in between. The CDR3 loop spans 15 amino acids. CDR3: CASSRRGGWGTEAFF. The CDR3 DNA reads as TGTGCCAGTAGTAGGCGGGGTGGCTGGGGTACTGAAGCTTTCTTT.

This clone was seen a few times. The chain employs TRBV7-2 and TRBJ2-7; 7 bases fit TRBD2. The CDR3 spans 18 residues. Germline V gene sequence: CDR1 SGHTA, CDR2 FQGNSA. The trim removed 2 bases at V and 2 bases at J, leaving 15 bases unmatched. In DNA, the CDR3 is TGTGCCAGCAGCTTAATCGTTAGCGGGTACCGTGAACCCTACGAGCAGTACTTC. Encoded protein: CASSLIVSGYREPYEQYF.

This chain uses TRBV11-3 with TRBJ1-2; possible D gene TRBD1, 6 bases. Germline V lookup: CDR1 SGHNT, CDR2 YENEEA. Trimming took 4 bases from V and 4 from J, leaving 10 bases between them. The length of the CDR3 is 13 residues. The CDR3 nucleotides read TGTGCCAGCAGCTCAACAGGGAGCTATGGCTACACCTTC. This gives the protein CASSSTGSYGYTF.

The V and J genes are TRBV7-9 and TRBJ2-5; 10 positions agree with TRBD1. The CDR3 consists of 15 residues. The V gene end was trimmed by 5 bases and the J gene end by 3 bases; junction bases not matched to a gene: 6. Germline V gene data show CDR1 as SEHNR and CDR2 as FQNEAQ (reference sequence). CDR3 region: CASSLMDRGKETQYF. The DNA for the CDR3 is TGTGCCAGCAGCCTCATGGACAGGGGGAAAGAGACCCAGTACTTC.

The chain couples TRBV9 to TRBJ2-7; 9 nucleotides agree with TRBD2. This CDR3 is 14 amino acids long. Germline CDR1 is SGDLS and CDR2 is YYNGEE. The ends lost 0 bases at V and 6 bases at J; junction bases unmatched: 4. The CDR3 region is CASSVEAGGREQYF. In nucleotides, the CDR3 is TGTGCCAGCAGCGTAGAGGCGGGAGGGCGCGAGCAGTACTTC.

The genes are TRBV7-8 and TRBJ2-7; TRBD2 agrees at 12 bases. The CDR3 contains 15 residues. The V gene's germline CDR1 is SGHVS and CDR2 FQNEAQ. With 5 bases clipped from V and 4 bases from J, the junction kept 6 bases outside the gene matches. CDR3 sequence reads: CASSLGGLAGYEQYF. The CDR3 DNA reads TGTGCCAGCAGCCTGGGTGGACTAGCGGGGTACGAGCAGTACTTC.

The chain uses TRBV28 and TRBJ1-4; no clear D. Trimming pared 6 bases from V and 2 bases from J, leaving 10 bases between. Germline values: CDR1 MDHEN, CDR2 SYDVKM. The CDR3 is made up of 14 amino acids. The chain's CDR3 is CASSREATNEKLFF. DNA of the CDR3: TGTGCCAGCAGCCGGGAGGCGACTAATGAAAAACTGTTTTTT.

This chain links TRBV30 with TRBJ2-3, with a possible D match to TRBD2 (5 bases). This CDR3 is 15 amino acids long. Deletions cut 0 bases from V and 0 bases from J, with 10 bases between. Germline CDR1 and CDR2: GTSNPN and SVGIG (reference sequence). The CDR3 region is CAWSVGGRSTDTQYF. The CDR3 DNA is TGTGCCTGGAGTGTAGGAGGCCGCAGCACAGATACGCAGTATTTT.

A note on this clone: The junction and the germline gene differ at one end; a read error may be behind it. CDR3 DNA sequence: TGCGCCAGCAGCCCTAACTGGGACATCCAGCCCCAGAATTTT. This gives the protein CASSPNWDIQPQNF. The rearrangement uses TRBV4-1 and TRBJ1-5; tentatively, D is TRBD1 (6 bases). The CDR3 extends over 14 amino acids. In germline, CDR1 is MGHRA, CDR2 YSYEKL.

This clone was seen a handful of times. The chain employs TRBV4-1 and TRBJ1-5; D is uncertain. The CDR3 consists of 14 residues. Germline CDR1 is MGHRA and CDR2 is YSYEKL. V was shortened by 0 bases and J by 2 bases, with 5 bases between the two germline ends. The CDR3 loop is CASSQEEGNQPQHF. In DNA, the CDR3 is TGCGCCAGCAGCCAAGAGGAGGGCAATCAGCCCCAGCATTTT.

Comment on this clone: This specimen includes other DNA sequences encoding the same CDR3. This chain connects TRBV5-6 to TRBJ2-5, with D maybe TRBD1 (6 bases). Deletions cut 3 bases from V and 1 base from J, with 13 bases between. CDR1 is SGHDT, CDR2 YYEEEE, per germline. The CDR3 has 15 amino acids. CDR3 DNA sequence: TGTGCCAGCAGCTACGCAGGGGTAAGCCAAGAGACCCAGTACTTC. This encodes CASSYAGVSQETQYF.

The V gene is TRBV7-2, the J gene TRBJ2-7; 8 bases fit TRBD2. The germline CDR1 and CDR2 sequences are SGHTA and FQGNSA. The CDR3 has 15 amino acids. V lost 4 bases, J lost 6 bases, and 11 bases stayed unmatched. The CDR3 DNA reads as TGTGCCAGCAGCTCCCGGACCGGGACTAGAAGCGAGCAGTACTTC. It specifies CASSSRTGTRSEQYF.

The chain uses TRBV5-1 and TRBJ2-7; 12 nucleotides match TRBD2. In germline, CDR1 is SGHRS, CDR2 YFSETQ. This CDR3 contains 15 residues. J gave up 4 bases and V 3 bases, and 5 bases lay outside the gene matches. CDR3 region: CASSSLAGGKYEQYV. CDR3 bases: TGCGCCAGCAGCTCCCTAGCGGGAGGGAAGTACGAGCAGTACGTC.